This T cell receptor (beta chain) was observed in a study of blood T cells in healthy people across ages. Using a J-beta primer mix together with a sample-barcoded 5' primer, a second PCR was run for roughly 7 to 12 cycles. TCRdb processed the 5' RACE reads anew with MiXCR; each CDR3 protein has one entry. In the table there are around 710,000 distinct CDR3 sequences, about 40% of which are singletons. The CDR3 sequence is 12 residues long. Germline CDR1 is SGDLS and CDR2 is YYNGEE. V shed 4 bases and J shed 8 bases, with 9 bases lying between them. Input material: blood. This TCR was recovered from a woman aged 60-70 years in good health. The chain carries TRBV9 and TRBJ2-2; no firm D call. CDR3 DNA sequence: TGTGCCAGCAGCATAGAAGTTGGGGAGCTGTTTTTT. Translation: CASSIEVGELFF.